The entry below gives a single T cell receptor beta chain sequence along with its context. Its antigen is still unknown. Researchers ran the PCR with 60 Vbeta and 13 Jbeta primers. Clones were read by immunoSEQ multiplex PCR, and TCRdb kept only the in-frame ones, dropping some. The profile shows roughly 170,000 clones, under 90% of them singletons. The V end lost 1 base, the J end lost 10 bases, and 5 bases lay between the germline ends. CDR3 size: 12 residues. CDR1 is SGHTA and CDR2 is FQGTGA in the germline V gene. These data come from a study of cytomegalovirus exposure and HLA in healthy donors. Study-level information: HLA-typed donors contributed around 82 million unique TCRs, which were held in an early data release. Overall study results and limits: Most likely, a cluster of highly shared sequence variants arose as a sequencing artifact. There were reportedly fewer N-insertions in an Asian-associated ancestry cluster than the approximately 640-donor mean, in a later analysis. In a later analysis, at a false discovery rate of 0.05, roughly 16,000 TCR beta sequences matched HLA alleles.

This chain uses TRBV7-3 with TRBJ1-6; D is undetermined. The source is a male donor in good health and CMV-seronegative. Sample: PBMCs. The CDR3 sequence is CASSLSGSPLHF. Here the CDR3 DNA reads TGTGCCAGCAGCTTAAGCGGGTCACCCCTCCACTTT.